This T cell receptor beta chain was found in a study of human thymus T cells. The data were produced by immunoSEQ multiplex PCR, yet TCRdb's version contains in-frame clones alone and is incomplete. The sample holds roughly 130,000 clones, around 94% seen once. The CDR3 has 15 residues. Trimming took 8 bases from V and 2 from J; bases not matched to a gene: 12. The germline gives CDR1 MDHEN, CDR2 SYDVKM. Corrective cardiac operations yielded the resected thymus tissue. Serving as donors were healthy Finnish infants, each of whom was having open corrective surgery for congenital heart defects. The rearrangement links TRBV28 to TRBJ2-7, with TRBD2 matching 7 bases. This sequence originates from a boy less than two years old with a congenital heart defect but otherwise immunologically healthy. The source material was thymus tissue. The DNA of the CDR3 is TGTGCCAGCTCCCTCGGGGGGACCGACCCCTACGAGCAGTACTTC. Translation: CASSLGGTDPYEQYF.